This TCR beta chain was observed in a study of control samples from healthy donors and cancer patients. This table comes from immunoSEQ multiplex PCR, and its TCRdb copy is limited to in-frame clones, with some not included. The sample has about 150,000 clones; roughly 93% are singletons. The V and J ends lost 0 bases and 2 bases respectively, with 14 bases between them. The CDR3 is made up of 16 amino acids. Germline CDR1 reads SGHRS; CDR2 reads YFSETQ. This clonotype originated in a man aged 45-65 years in good health. Sequenced: blood. The chain employs TRBV5-1 and TRBJ2-5; the D gene is possibly TRBD1 (5 bases). CDR3 nucleotide sequence: TGCGCCAGCAGCTTGGCCCCTCCAGGGTCGCAAGAGACCCAGTACTTC. This encodes CASSLAPPGSQETQYF.